The 26 T cell receptor beta chains below come from one sample, sequenced in a study of blood T cell repertoires in COVID-19. This table comes from immunoSEQ multiplex PCR, and its TCRdb copy is limited to in-frame clones, with some not included. Of 240,000 or so clones in the sample, 80% to 90% were seen once. Material: peripheral blood. The receptor set was obtained from a man aged 55 to 70 with acute or convalescent COVID-19.

This clone appeared once. This chain joins TRBV7-2 and TRBJ2-7; TRBD2 matches at 9 bases. This CDR3 region has 17 residues. J gave up 5 bases and V 2 bases, and 13 bases lay outside the gene matches. CDR1 SGHTA and CDR2 FQGNSA come from the germline V gene. The CDR3 DNA reads TGTGCCAGCAGCTTACAATCGGGTAGCGGGAGTATCGACGAGCAGTACTTC. This gives the protein CASSLQSGSGSIDEQYF.

The chain recombines TRBV9 with TRBJ1-3, with D perhaps matching TRBD1 (6 bases). V dropped 3 bases and J dropped 0 bases, with 10 bases sitting between them. Germline CDR1 is SGDLS and CDR2 is YYNGEE. The CDR3 contains 15 residues. The CDR3 sequence: CASSARTASGNTIYF. CDR3 bases: TGTGCCAGCAGCGCGCGGACAGCCTCTGGAAACACCATATATTTT.

The chain is built from TRBV7-2 and TRBJ2-1; D is possibly TRBD1 (6 bases). CDR3 length: 15 amino acids. The V end was cut by 5 bases, the J end by 6 bases, with 17 bases between. Germline CDR1 is SGHTA and CDR2 is FQGNSA. The CDR3 loop reads CASSQYEGVRNEQFF. In DNA, the CDR3 is TGTGCCAGCAGCCAGTACGAGGGGGTTCGCAATGAGCAGTTCTTC.

The chain has TRBV20-1 and TRBJ1-4; TRBD1 agrees at 9 bases. CDR3 length equals 17 residues. Unmatched junction bases numbered 12, after V lost 3 bases and J lost 4 bases. Per the germline V gene, CDR1 is DFQATT and CDR2 is SNEGSKA (reference sequence). The CDR3, as DNA: TGCAGTGCTAGTTCGGGGGGACAGGGAACAAGTAATGAAAAACTGTTTTTT. It specifies CSASSGGQGTSNEKLFF.

The rearrangement uses TRBV11-2 and TRBJ2-2; 9 bases are shared with TRBD1. Per germline, CDR1 SGHAT and CDR2 FQNNGV. CDR3 length: 18 residues. V was clipped by 8 bases and J by 5 bases; unmatched bases: 18. The CDR3 nucleotides read TGTGCCAGCTCGCGGGGGTTGTGGGACAGGGATAAGACCGGGGAGCTGTTTTTT. Translation gives CASSRGLWDRDKTGELFF.

The chain couples TRBV6-5 to TRBJ2-1; possible D gene TRBD1, 6 bases. V was trimmed by 5 bases and J by 0 bases, leaving 11 bases between them. Germline CDR1 MNHEY, CDR2 SVGAGI. The CDR3 has 15 amino acids. CDR3 in DNA: TGTGCCAGCAGTCCAACAGGGAGCTCCTACAATGAGCAGTTCTTC. Translation: CASSPTGSSYNEQFF.

The chain recombines TRBV5-1 with TRBJ1-2; 7 bases line up with TRBD1. The CDR3 has 13 amino acids. Trimming took 1 base from V and 4 from J; bases not matched to a gene: 1. Germline-derived CDR1 and CDR2 are SGHRS and YFSETQ. CDR3 sequence: CASSLQGGYGYTF. The CDR3 DNA sequence: TGCGCCAGCAGCTTGCAGGGGGGCTATGGCTACACCTTC.

The chain is built from TRBV29-1 and TRBJ2-5, with D uncertain. This CDR3 region has 14 residues. The germline V gene has CDR1 SQVTM and CDR2 ANQGSEA. V shed 5 bases and J shed 2 bases, with 15 bases lying between them. The CDR3 is CSVLKPQLQETQYF. The DNA for the CDR3 is TGCAGCGTTTTGAAACCTCAGTTACAAGAGACCCAGTACTTC.

The gene calls are TRBV5-1 and TRBJ2-3, with TRBD1 as a possible D gene (6 bases). This CDR3 region has 15 residues. Germline CDR1 is SGHRS and CDR2 is YFSETQ. Trimming removed 6 bases at V and 0 bases at J, with 14 bases between. CDR3 nucleotides: TGCGCCAGCAAGACAGGACCACCGAGCACAGATACGCAGTATTTT. Residues: CASKTGPPSTDTQYF.

This clone was seen a few times. The V gene is TRBV9, the J gene TRBJ1-6; the D gene is possibly TRBD1 (6 bases). Germline V gene sequence: CDR1 SGDLS, CDR2 YYNGEE. Trimming pared 3 bases from V and 9 bases from J, leaving 22 bases between. CDR3 length: 17 residues. The CDR3 here is CASSGRESQGLGSPLHF. Written as DNA, the CDR3 is TGTGCCAGCAGCGGTAGGGAGTCACAGGGTTTGGGTTCACCCCTCCACTTT.

The V gene is TRBV7-9, the J gene TRBJ2-1; TRBD1 aligns across 7 bases. The CDR3 contains 15 residues. Losses at the gene ends were 4 bases for V and 5 bases for J; bases not matched to a gene: 8. The V gene's germline CDR1 is SEHNR and CDR2 FQNEAQ (reference sequence). The DNA of the CDR3 is TGTGCCAGCAGCTCTGAGGGGGCTAAGAACAATGAGCAGTTCTTC. It yields the protein CASSSEGAKNNEQFF.

The genes are TRBV3-1 (or the pseudogene TRBV3-2) and TRBJ2-1; 8 bases are a match to TRBD1. The ends lost 5 bases at V and 8 bases at J; junction bases unmatched: 11. The CDR3 runs to 15 residues. Germline CDR1 LGHDT, CDR2 YNNKEL (reference sequence). CDR3 coding DNA: TGTGCCAGCAGCGCTACTGACAGGGGCGGGGATGAGCAGTTCTTC. Protein: CASSATDRGGDEQFF.

V and J are TRBV29-1 and TRBJ2-6; 9 nucleotides line up with TRBD1. The CDR3 length is 17 residues. CDR1 and CDR2 from the germline V gene are SQVTM and ANQGSEA. V lost 1 base, J lost 0 bases, and 4 bases stayed unmatched. The CDR3 reads CSVEGGTGISGANVLTF. CDR3 sequence (DNA): TGCAGCGTTGAAGGTGGGACAGGGATCTCTGGGGCCAACGTCCTGACTTTC.

The rearrangement links TRBV11-2 to TRBJ1-1; D unclear. Germline lookup yields CDR1 SGHAT and CDR2 FQNNGV. The V end lost 1 base, the J end lost 5 bases, and 14 bases lay between the germline ends. This CDR3 has 15 amino acids. For the CDR3, the DNA is TGTGCCAGCAGCTTAGGGGTCGGGGTTGGGACTGAAGCTTTCTTT. Its protein is CASSLGVGVGTEAFF. The full variable domain, in which reference TRBV11-2 and TRBJ1-1 provide the parts outside the CDR3, is EAGVAQSPRYKIIEKRQSVAFWCNPISGHATLYWYQQILGQGPKLLIQFQNNGVVDDSQLPKDRFSAERLKGVDSTLKIQPAKLEDSAVYLCASSLGVGVGTEAFFGQGTRLTVV.

This chain uses TRBV7-9 with TRBJ1-2; 9 bases agree with TRBD1. The CDR3 runs 16 residues. In germline, CDR1 is SEHNR, CDR2 FQNEAQ (reference sequence). Trimming at V came to 2 bases and at J to 0 bases, leaving 4 bases not matched to a gene. The CDR3 spells CASSLNRGQPNYGYTF. The CDR3 nucleotides read TGTGCCAGCAGCTTAAACAGGGGGCAACCTAACTATGGCTACACCTTC.

J is TRBJ1-1 and V is TRBV6-2 or TRBV6-3; no definite D call. This CDR3 is 15 amino acids long. With 5 bases removed from V and 2 bases from J, the gap between germline ends came to 15 bases. The germline V gene encodes CDR1 MNHEY and CDR2 SVGEGT. CDR3 DNA: TGTGCCAGCAGTCCACCCTCGCGGGGTAACACTGAAGCTTTCTTT. Translating it yields CASSPPSRGNTEAFF.

The chain is built from TRBV11-2 and TRBJ2-2, with 12 positions matching TRBD2. Germline-derived CDR1 and CDR2 are SGHAT and FQNNGV. This CDR3 has 15 amino acids. V lost 5 bases and J lost 6; bases outside the gene matches: 4. Written as DNA, the CDR3 is TGTGCCAGCAGCGAACTAGCGGGGGGCGCCGGGGAGCTGTTTTTT. It codes for CASSELAGGAGELFF. Using reference TRBV11-2 and TRBJ2-2 for the parts outside the CDR3, the full variable domain is EAGVAQSPRYKIIEKRQSVAFWCNPISGHATLYWYQQILGQGPKLLIQFQNNGVVDDSQLPKDRFSAERLKGVDSTLKIQPAKLEDSAVYLCASSELAGGAGELFFGEGSRLTVL.

The V gene is TRBV19, the J gene TRBJ1-1; 10 nucleotides match TRBD1. In germline, CDR1 is LNHDA, CDR2 SQIVND (reference sequence). The CDR3 consists of 16 residues. The trim removed 5 bases at V and 3 bases at J, leaving 9 bases unmatched. The DNA of the CDR3 is TGTGCCAGTAGTCTAAGACAGGGGGCCGGTCACACTGAAGCTTTCTTT. This gives the protein CASSLRQGAGHTEAFF. Using reference TRBV19 and TRBJ1-1 for the parts outside the CDR3, the full variable domain is DGGITQSPKYLFRKEGQNVTLSCEQNLNHDAMYWYRQDPGQGLRLIYYSQIVNDFQKGDIAEGYSVSREKKESFPLTVTSAQKNPTAFYLCASSLRQGAGHTEAFFGQGTRLTVV.

The chain uses TRBV5-4 and TRBJ1-2, with unresolved D. The length of the CDR3 is 13 residues. The V gene lost 0 bases and the J gene lost 4 bases, with 7 bases spanning the gap. The germline V gene encodes CDR1 SGHNT and CDR2 YYREEE (reference sequence). CDR3 loop: CASSLGAGYGYTF. The CDR3 DNA follows: TGTGCCAGCAGCTTGGGGGCCGGCTATGGCTACACCTTC.

The rearrangement links TRBV30 to TRBJ1-1; D is unclear. Trimming cost V 2 bases and J 1 base, with 8 bases left between them. Germline V gives CDR1 GTSNPN, CDR2 SVGIG (reference sequence). This CDR3 comprises 13 residues. CDR3 DNA: TGTGCCTGGAGTAGAGATTCGAACACTGAAGCTTTCTTT. Translated: CAWSRDSNTEAFF.

This rearrangement joins TRBV28 to TRBJ1-4; tentatively, D is TRBD1 (5 bases). Germline V gene sequence: CDR1 MDHEN, CDR2 SYDVKM. CDR3 length: 15 residues. V lost 6 bases and J lost 8, with 19 bases in between. This chain's CDR3 is CASSLMGQGREKLFF. CDR3 sequence (DNA): TGTGCCAGCAGCCTAATGGGTCAGGGCCGCGAAAAACTGTTTTTT.

This chain joins TRBV19 and TRBJ2-1; maybe TRBD1 (5 bases). Germline-derived CDR1 and CDR2 are LNHDA and SQIVND (reference sequence). V was clipped by 3 bases and J by 3 bases, with 15 bases between them. The CDR3 has 16 residues. The CDR3: CASSMNAGNSYNEQFF. The CDR3 DNA reads TGTGCCAGTAGTATGAACGCAGGGAATAGCTACAATGAGCAGTTCTTC.

The J gene is TRBJ2-1, the V gene TRBV6-1; tentative D call: TRBD2 (5 bases). The CDR3 extends over 15 amino acids. Germline lookup yields CDR1 MNHNS and CDR2 SASEGT. With 3 bases removed from V and 2 bases from J, the gap between germline ends came to 11 bases. The CDR3 DNA follows: TGTGCCAGCAGTGATGGTGGGCGGGCCTACAATGAGCAGTTCTTC. This sequence encodes CASSDGGRAYNEQFF.

The V gene is TRBV30, the J gene TRBJ1-4; TRBD1 matches at 7 bases. CDR1 and CDR2 (germline): GTSNPN, SVGIG (reference sequence). This CDR3 contains 13 residues. The CDR3 protein is CAQGGQNNEKLFF. The CDR3 DNA sequence: TGTGCTCAGGGGGGACAGAATAATGAAAAACTGTTTTTT.

The chain links TRBV5-1 to TRBJ1-1; 11 nucleotides match TRBD1. CDR1 and CDR2 (germline): SGHRS, YFSETQ. Trimming at V came to 4 bases and at J to 5 bases, leaving 7 bases not matched to a gene. The CDR3 is made up of 15 amino acids. For the CDR3, the DNA is TGCGCCAGCAGCCCAGGACAGGGGGCGAGGACTGAAGCTTTCTTT. Translating gives CASSPGQGARTEAFF.

This clone was seen only once. The chain uses TRBV29-1 and TRBJ2-7, with TRBD2 matching over 7 bases. V shed 6 bases, J shed 1 base, and the junction held 9 bases outside the gene matches. Germline V gene sequence: CDR1 SQVTM, CDR2 ANQGSEA. CDR3 size: 14 residues. Written as DNA, the CDR3 is TGCAGCGTCGTGACTAGCCGCGGATCCTACGAGCAGTACTTC. This codes for CSVVTSRGSYEQYF.